Reported below is one TCR beta chain. Its antigen is as yet unknown. This sample is part of a study of Ad26.COV2.S vaccination and SARS-CoV-2 variants. Study-wide background: Sample donor was a member of the COV1001 Ad26.COV2.S trial arm. Each vaccinee took Ad26.COV2.S intramuscularly, once or twice 56 days apart. Study results and caveats: A substantial breadth of spike-specific CD8+ and CD4+ T cell responses after vaccination has been reported. Analytic work on TCR breadth and depth might have understated the full extent of total T cell responses.

Libraries were prepared by immunoSEQ multiplex PCR; TCRdb keeps only in-frame clonotypes and omits some of them. The profile shows 350,000 to 400,000 clones, about nine tenths of them singletons. Treatment: around 19 received Ad26.COV2.S at low or high dose, single or two shots; a few received placebo; per-sample allocation not given. Collection of samples fell on day 63 after the first vaccine or placebo injection. The germline CDR1 and CDR2 sequences are SNHLY and FYNNEI. With 6 bases removed from V and 2 bases from J, the gap between germline ends came to 11 bases. The CDR3 sequence is 13 residues long.

The clonotype was recovered from a person between 18 and 60 years old who received the Ad26.COV2.S COVID-19 vaccine or a placebo. The material was peripheral blood, obtained in a trial of Ad26.COV2.S vaccine versus placebo. This chain links TRBV2 with TRBJ2-7, with D possibly being TRBD1 (6 bases). In DNA form, the CDR3 reads TGTGCCAGCAGCCCCCGGACAGCCTACGAGCAGTACTTC. Translation gives CASSPRTAYEQYF.